One and the same sample provided the 7 T cell receptor beta chains below, sequenced in a study of shared clonotypes between healthy human individuals. Here immunoSEQ multiplex PCR was the method, and the copy in TCRdb shows in-frame clones only, minus some. The data show millions of clones, with about 92% seen just once and 1.5% to 2% held by the top ten. Positive CCR7 selection of CD45RO-negative cells yielded the naive CD8 cells, and terminally differentiated effector memory CD45RA+ cells were excluded. The sequenced sample was naive CD8+ T cells from PBMCs. These receptors all stem from a man aged 18 to 30 in good health. Some clones in this sample may be carry-over from other donors' samples.

The chain carries TRBV28 and TRBJ2-1, with D uncertain. CDR1 MDHEN and CDR2 SYDVKM come from the germline V gene. The CDR3 runs 14 residues. V was trimmed by 2 bases and J by 5 bases, leaving 10 bases between them. CDR3 in DNA: TGTGCCAGCAGTTTAACCCAGGTAGACAATGAGCAGTTCTTC. This sequence encodes CASSLTQVDNEQFF.

Of note for this clone: The junction shows a germline mismatch at one end, possibly a read error. The sample contains more than one DNA sequence encoding this CDR3. The rearrangement joins TRBV2 to TRBJ1-5, with 7 bases matching TRBD1. The CDR3 loop spans 16 amino acids. From germline, CDR1 is SNHLY and CDR2 FYNNEI. CDR3 amino acids: CASSEAGGRGNQPQHF. CDR3 nucleotides: TGTGCCAGCAGCGAAGCAGGGGGAAGGGGCAATCAGCCCCAGCATTTT.

The chain joins TRBV18 to TRBJ2-5; D might be TRBD2 (6 bases). Deletions cut 3 bases from V and 0 bases from J, with 20 bases between. The CDR3 is 18 residues long. Germline V gene lookup returns CDR1 KGHSH and CDR2 LQKENI. The CDR3 region is CASSPLGIADLHQETQYF. DNA for the CDR3: TGTGCCAGCTCACCGCTCGGAATAGCGGACCTCCACCAAGAGACCCAGTACTTC.

The chain uses TRBV5-1 and TRBJ2-7; 9 nucleotides line up with TRBD1. V trimming: 4 bases; J trimming: 5 bases; junction bases outside the gene matches: 10. This CDR3 has 15 amino acids. The germline V gene encodes CDR1 SGHRS and CDR2 YFSETQ. CDR3 residues: CASSPGTGKRNEQYF. In nucleotides, the CDR3 is TGCGCCAGCAGCCCCGGGACAGGGAAGAGGAACGAGCAGTACTTC.

The chain recombines TRBV30 with TRBJ2-5; perhaps TRBD2 as D (5 bases). The J call is uncertain, as TRBJ2-7 better fits the DNA end. This CDR3 is 14 amino acids long. The germline gives CDR1 GTSNPN, CDR2 SVGIG (reference sequence). CDR3 nucleotide sequence: TGTGCCTGGAGTGTGGCGGGCCTCTACTACGAGCAGTACTTC. Translated: CAWSVAGLYYEQYF.

The V gene is TRBV14, the J gene TRBJ1-6; D gene uncertain. The CDR3 spans 15 residues. CDR1 SGHDN and CDR2 FVKESK come from the germline V gene. V was cut by 4 bases and J by 6 bases, with 13 bases left in between. The chain's CDR3 is CASSRFTPGNSPLHF. The CDR3 DNA is TGTGCCAGCAGCCGCTTCACTCCTGGTAATTCACCCCTCCACTTT.

The genes are TRBV11-2 and TRBJ1-3, with D possibly TRBD1 on 5 matching bases. Trimming cost V 1 base and J 0 bases, with 16 bases left between them. CDR3 length: 18 residues. CDR1 is SGHAT, CDR2 FQNNGV, per germline. CDR3 in amino acids: CASSLVIEGLSSGNTIYF. As DNA, the CDR3 is TGTGCCAGCAGCTTAGTCATTGAGGGACTCAGCTCTGGAAACACCATATATTTT.